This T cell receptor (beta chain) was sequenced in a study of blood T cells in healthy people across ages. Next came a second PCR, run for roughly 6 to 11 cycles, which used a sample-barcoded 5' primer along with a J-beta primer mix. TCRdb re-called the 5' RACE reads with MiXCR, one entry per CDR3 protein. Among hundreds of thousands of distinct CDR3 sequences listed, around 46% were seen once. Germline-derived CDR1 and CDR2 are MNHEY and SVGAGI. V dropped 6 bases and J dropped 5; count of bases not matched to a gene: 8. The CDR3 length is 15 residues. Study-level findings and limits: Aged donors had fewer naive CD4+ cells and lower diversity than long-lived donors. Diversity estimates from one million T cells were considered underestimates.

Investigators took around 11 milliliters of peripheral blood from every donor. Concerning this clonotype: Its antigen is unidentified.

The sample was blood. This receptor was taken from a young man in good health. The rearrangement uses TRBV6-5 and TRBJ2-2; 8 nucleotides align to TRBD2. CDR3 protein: CASRPGTRGTGELFF. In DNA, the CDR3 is TGTGCCAGCAGACCCGGGACTAGGGGGACCGGGGAGCTGTTTTTT.